These T cell receptor beta chains were read from a single sample in a study of PD-L1 blockade in urothelial cancer. TCRdb keeps only in-frame clones here, not all; method: immunoSEQ multiplex PCR. The repertoire holds 25,000 to 35,000 clones, with 79% as singletons. The specimen was PBMCs, collected around atezolizumab (anti-PD-L1) treatment. The source of these receptors is a man between 65 and 85 years old with urothelial cancer. CDR3s include the opening cysteine and the closing phenylalanine or tryptophan. Each record gives: V gene, D gene, J gene, clone size, CDR3 DNA, CDR3 protein. A D gene is named only where the DNA matches it firmly. Part of the rows lack a size; the others show once, few, many or a class for expanded clones.

V gene: TRBV30; D gene: .; J gene: TRBJ1-3; clone size: .; CDR3 DNA: TGTGCCTGGAGTGTACGGGGAACTGGAAACACCATATATTTT; CDR3 protein: CAWSVRGTGNTIYF
V gene: TRBV7-3; D gene: .; J gene: TRBJ2-2; clone size: .; CDR3 DNA: TGTGCCAGCAGCTTAGGGCTAGCTCAGACCGGGGAGCTGTTTTTT; CDR3 protein: CASSLGLAQTGELFF
V gene: TRBV18; D gene: TRBD1; J gene: TRBJ2-1; clone size: .; CDR3 DNA: TGTGCCAGCTCACCAGGGGGGACAGGGCTCTACAATGAGCAGTTCTTC; CDR3 protein: CASSPGGTGLYNEQFF
V gene: TRBV30; D gene: .; J gene: TRBJ1-1; clone size: once; CDR3 DNA: TGTGCCTGGAGAAGGACAGTGAACACTGAAGCTTTCTTT; CDR3 protein: CAWRRTVNTEAFF
V gene: TRBV4-1; D gene: .; J gene: TRBJ1-1; clone size: .; CDR3 DNA: TGCGCCAGCAGCCAAGTCGCCCTAAGGGGGGGGCGAGACACTGAAGCTTTCTTT; CDR3 protein: CASSQVALRGGRDTEAFF
V gene: TRBV7-8; D gene: TRBD2; J gene: TRBJ2-7; clone size: .; CDR3 DNA: TGTGCCAGCAGCTCCTTAGCGGGAGGGCCCCTCTCCTACGAGCAGTACTTC; CDR3 protein: CASSSLAGGPLSYEQYF
V gene: TRBV10-3; D gene: TRBD2; J gene: TRBJ2-5; clone size: .; CDR3 DNA: TGTGCCATCAGTGCTACGACTAGCGGGGGGTCAGAGACCCAGTACTTC; CDR3 protein: CAISATTSGGSETQYF
V gene: TRBV18; D gene: .; J gene: TRBJ2-1; clone size: once; CDR3 DNA: TGTGCCAGCTCACGAGCCCATGAGCAGTTCTTC; CDR3 protein: CASSRAHEQFF
V gene: TRBV28; D gene: TRBD2; J gene: TRBJ2-3; clone size: .; CDR3 DNA: TGTGCCAGCAGTTCCTTCCCGGGACTAGCGGGAGGAAGCACAGATACGCAGTATTTT; CDR3 protein: CASSSFPGLAGGSTDTQYF
V gene: TRBV4-2; D gene: TRBD1; J gene: TRBJ1-1; clone size: .; CDR3 DNA: TGTGCCAGCAGCCAAGGGGCAGGGGGCGTCGTCACTGAAGCTTTCTTT; CDR3 protein: CASSQGAGGVVTEAFF
V gene: TRBV6-6; D gene: .; J gene: TRBJ1-5; clone size: .; CDR3 DNA: TGTGCCAGCACCCCCCGAGGAGGTAGCAATCAGCCCCAGCATTTT; CDR3 protein: CASTPRGGSNQPQHF
V gene: TRBV7-8; D gene: TRBD1; J gene: TRBJ2-7; clone size: .; CDR3 DNA: TGTGCCAGCACCCAGGACAGGATTTACTACGAGCAGTACTTC; CDR3 protein: CASTQDRIYYEQYF
V gene: TRBV9; D gene: .; J gene: TRBJ1-2; clone size: .; CDR3 DNA: TGTGCCAGCAGCGTCTACCCAATGCGTGGCTACACCTTC; CDR3 protein: CASSVYPMRGYTF
V gene: TRBV29-1; D gene: .; J gene: TRBJ1-1; clone size: .; CDR3 DNA: TGCAGCGTTGTCCGGGTGAACACTGAAGCTTTCTTT; CDR3 protein: CSVVRVNTEAFF
V gene: TRBV7-2; D gene: .; J gene: TRBJ2-5; clone size: .; CDR3 DNA: TGTGCCAGCAGCTCCTCACTAGTAGGGGAGACCCAGTACTTC; CDR3 protein: CASSSSLVGETQYF
V gene: TRBV7-2; D gene: TRBD2; J gene: TRBJ2-5; clone size: .; CDR3 DNA: TGTGCCAGCAGATCTCGGGGGCCGGGGGGGTCGGGCGAGACCCAGTACTTC; CDR3 protein: CASRSRGPGGSGETQYF
V gene: TRBV2; D gene: TRBD1; J gene: TRBJ1-2; clone size: .; CDR3 DNA: TGTGCCAGCAGCTTCGGACAGGGGGCAACCTATGGCTACACCTTC; CDR3 protein: CASSFGQGATYGYTF
V gene: TRBV7-2; D gene: TRBD2; J gene: TRBJ2-7; clone size: .; CDR3 DNA: TGTGCCAGCAGCTTAGAAGCCCAGAGGACTAGCTACGAGCAGTACTTC; CDR3 protein: CASSLEAQRTSYEQYF
V gene: TRBV7-2; D gene: .; J gene: TRBJ1-3; clone size: .; CDR3 DNA: TGTGCCAGCAGCTCCGACAGCTCTGGAAACACCATATATTTT; CDR3 protein: CASSSDSSGNTIYF
V gene: TRBV7-3; D gene: .; J gene: TRBJ2-6; clone size: .; CDR3 DNA: TGTGCCAGCAGCTTAAAAGGACATCGACCCGGATCTGGGGCCAACGTCCTGACTTTC; CDR3 protein: CASSLKGHRPGSGANVLTF
V gene: TRBV21-1; D gene: .; J gene: TRBJ1-2; clone size: .; CDR3 DNA: TGTGCCAGCAGCAAAGCGGACAGGGGGTATGGCTACACCTTC; CDR3 protein: CASSKADRGYGYTF
V gene: TRBV7-9; D gene: .; J gene: TRBJ2-7; clone size: .; CDR3 DNA: TGTGCCAGCAGCTCTGGACAGCCCGAGCAGTACTTC; CDR3 protein: CASSSGQPEQYF
V gene: TRBV18; D gene: TRBD1; J gene: TRBJ1-5; clone size: once; CDR3 DNA: TGTGCCAGCTCCGCGACAGGGGAGGGTCAGCCCCAGCATTTT; CDR3 protein: CASSATGEGQPQHF
V gene: TRBV10-2; D gene: TRBD2; J gene: TRBJ2-3; clone size: .; CDR3 DNA: TGCGCCAGCAGTGAGGTATCTAGCGGGAAGGGTACGCAGTATTTT; CDR3 protein: CASSEVSSGKGTQYF
V gene: TRBV6-5; D gene: .; J gene: TRBJ1-2; clone size: .; CDR3 DNA: TGTGCCAGCAGCCTGGGGGCGTCTAACTATGGCTACACCTTC; CDR3 protein: CASSLGASNYGYTF